This passage covers 17 T cell receptor beta chains from one sample sequenced in a study of blood T cells in healthy people across ages. It was with a sample-barcoded 5' primer and a J-beta primer mix that a second PCR of roughly 6 to 12 cycles was run. A single record per CDR3 protein comes from TCRdb applying MiXCR to the 5' RACE reads. The data show about 830,000 distinct CDR3 sequences, approximately 59% seen once. Sequencing was done on a sample of blood. All receptors come from a man aged 30 to 45 in good health.

V gene TRBV5-8 combines with J gene TRBJ2-7; D is unclear. V shed 1 base and J shed 3 bases, with 5 bases lying between them. The CDR3 consists of 12 residues. CDR1 is SGHTS, CDR2 YDEGEE, per germline. For the CDR3, the DNA is TGTGCCAGCAGCTTGACCCTCTACGAGCAGTACTTC. It translates to CASSLTLYEQYF. The full variable domain, rest sourced from reference TRBV5-8 and TRBJ2-7, is EAGVTQSPTHLIKTRGQQATLRCSPISGHTSVYWYQQALGLGLQFLLWYDEGEERNRGNFPPRFSGRQFPNYSSELNVNALELEDSALYLCASSLTLYEQYFGPGTRLTVT.

The chain joins TRBV7-2 to TRBJ1-2; no clear D. The CDR3 spans 15 residues. CDR1 and CDR2 (germline): SGHTA, FQGNSA. Deletions cut 5 bases from V and 3 bases from J, with 16 bases between. The CDR3 nucleotides read TGTGCCAGCAGCCCCAGTAGTCTTTCCGACTATGGCTACACCTTC. Translating it yields CASSPSSLSDYGYTF.

The chain links TRBV4-3 to TRBJ2-5, with D maybe TRBD1 (5 bases). The CDR3 covers 15 residues. The germline V and J ends were trimmed by 1 base and 2 bases, with 11 bases remaining between them. Per germline, CDR1 LGHNA and CDR2 YSLEER. The CDR3 bases are TGCGCCAGCAGCCAAGCCCTTAGACAGCAAGAGACCCAGTACTTC. This codes for CASSQALRQQETQYF.

This chain joins TRBV9 and TRBJ1-6; tentative D call: TRBD1 (5 bases). CDR1 is SGDLS, CDR2 YYNGEE, per germline. The ends were cut back, 5 bases at V and 7 bases at J, with 16 bases in the middle. The CDR3 contains 15 residues. CDR3 sequence reads: CASSEGAGLNSPLHF. The DNA for the CDR3 is TGTGCCAGCAGTGAAGGGGCCGGATTGAATTCACCCCTCCACTTT. The whole variable domain, remainder taken from reference TRBV9 and TRBJ1-6, is DSGVTQTPKHLITATGQRVTLRCSPRSGDLSVYWYQQSLDQGLQFLIQYYNGEERAKGNILERFSAQQFPDLHSELNLSSLELGDSALYFCASSEGAGLNSPLHFGNGTRLTVT.

The chain is built from TRBV5-1 and TRBJ2-1; 7 nucleotides align to TRBD2. Unmatched junction bases numbered 12, after V lost 6 bases and J lost 6 bases. The CDR3 extends over 15 amino acids. Germline V lookup: CDR1 SGHRS, CDR2 YFSETQ. The CDR3 DNA reads as TGCGCCAGCATACAAACAAGGCCGGGGGGCAATGAGCAGTTCTTC. Protein: CASIQTRPGGNEQFF. Filled out from reference TRBV5-1 and TRBJ2-1, the complete variable domain reads KAGVTQTPRYLIKTRGQQVTLSCSPISGHRSVSWYQQTPGQGLQFLFEYFSETQRNKGNFPGRFSGRQFSNSRSEMNVSTLELGDSALYLCASIQTRPGGNEQFFGPGTRLTVL.

The J gene is TRBJ2-4, the V gene TRBV20-1, with 9 positions matching TRBD1. The J segment lost 9 bases and the V segment lost 6 bases, leaving 12 bases of the junction unmatched. The CDR3 has 14 residues. Per the germline V gene, CDR1 is DFQATT and CDR2 is SNEGSKA (reference sequence). CDR3 region: CSATPLDRGGIQYF. The CDR3 DNA follows: TGCAGTGCAACCCCTTTAGACAGGGGGGGCATTCAGTACTTC.

A single count supports this clonotype. The V call is TRBV4-2, the J call TRBJ2-7; D unclear. Germline loops: CDR1 LGHNA, CDR2 YNFKEQ. This CDR3 has 15 residues. Trimming removed 0 bases at V and 2 bases at J, with 11 bases between. The CDR3 protein is CASSQDPLAAYEQYF. Here the CDR3 DNA reads TGTGCCAGCAGCCAAGATCCGCTGGCCGCCTACGAGCAGTACTTC.

The chain combines TRBV7-3 with TRBJ2-7, with unresolved D. The end of the DNA is better explained by TRBJ2-5, so the J call may be wrong. The CDR3 sequence is 13 residues long. Germline CDR1 reads SGHTA; CDR2 reads FQGTGA. CDR3 DNA: TGTGCCAGCAGCGCCAATGGGCGAGAGACCCAGTACTTC. It codes for CASSANGRETQYF.

The sample holds a few counts of this clonotype. This sequence joins TRBV6-1 and TRBJ2-3, with D uncertain. With 6 bases removed from V and 2 bases from J, the gap between germline ends came to 6 bases. Germline assignment: CDR1 MNHNS and CDR2 SASEGT. The CDR3 has 12 amino acids. CDR3 sequence: CASRTTTDTQYF. CDR3 nucleotides: TGTGCCAGCAGGACCACCACAGATACGCAGTATTTT.

Concerning this clonotype itself: A read error may produce the germline difference seen at one junction end. The V gene is TRBV4-1, the J gene TRBJ2-4, with 8 bases fitting TRBD1. The CDR3 has 16 residues. Germline V CDR1 and CDR2: MGHRA, YSYEKL. The CDR3 here is CASSQGQGTAKNTQYF. In DNA form, the CDR3 reads TGCGCCAGCAGCCAAGGACAGGGGACAGCCAAAAACACTCAGTACTTC.

This clonotype turned up a few times. This rearrangement joins TRBV14 to TRBJ2-3, with 7 positions matching TRBD2. With 0 bases clipped from V and 2 bases from J, the junction kept 11 bases outside the gene matches. The CDR3 is 18 residues long. Germline V gives CDR1 SGHDN, CDR2 FVKESK. CDR3: CASSQEELSAGVTDTQYF. In DNA form, the CDR3 reads TGTGCCAGCAGCCAAGAAGAACTCTCCGCGGGGGTCACAGATACGCAGTATTTT.

The rearrangement uses TRBV9 and TRBJ2-1, with 9 bases matching TRBD1. J lost 5 bases, V lost 3 bases, and 3 bases had no gene match. The germline CDR1 and CDR2 sequences are SGDLS and YYNGEE. CDR3 size: 14 residues. For the CDR3, the DNA is TGTGCCAGCAGCGCCAACAGGGGGCACAATGAGCAGTTCTTC. It is translated as CASSANRGHNEQFF.

There are a few counts of this clonotype. The CDR3 bases are TGTGCCAGCAGTTTAAATCGAACAGGGAATGGCTACACCTTC. Amino acids: CASSLNRTGNGYTF. V is TRBV12-3 or TRBV12-4 and J is TRBJ1-2; D might be TRBD1 (6 bases). V lost 2 bases and J lost 6, with 13 bases in between. The CDR3 runs to 14 residues.

As for this clonotype: At one end the junction does not follow the germline gene, possibly because of a read error. The chain is built from TRBV20-1 and TRBJ2-5, with 7 bases fitting TRBD2. Germline V gene sequence: CDR1 DFQATT, CDR2 SNEGSKA (reference sequence). There are 11 residues in the CDR3. In DNA form, the CDR3 reads TGCGGTGCTAGTACGTCGCGGGAGCAGTACTTC. Its translation is CGASTSREQYF.

The chain carries TRBV7-9 and TRBJ2-7; 8 bases map to TRBD1. The germline gives CDR1 SEHNR, CDR2 FQNEAQ (reference sequence). V shed 5 bases, J shed 5 bases, and the junction held 5 bases outside the gene matches. The CDR3 covers 13 residues. CDR3 sequence: CASSRDRSDEQYF. CDR3 nucleotide sequence: TGTGCCAGCAGCCGGGACAGGAGCGACGAGCAGTACTTC. Looking up the rest from reference TRBV7-9 and TRBJ2-7 gives the full variable domain: DTGVSQNPRHKITKRGQNVTFRCDPISEHNRLYWYRQTLGQGPEFLTYFQNEAQLEKSRLLSDRFSAERPKGSFSTLEIQRTEQGDSAMYLCASSRDRSDEQYFGPGTRLTVT.

The rearrangement uses TRBV7-2 and TRBJ2-5; either TRBD1 or TRBD2 may supply D (5 bases each). The CDR3 is 11 residues long. CDR1 and CDR2 (germline): SGHTA, FQGNSA. V lost 2 bases, J lost 11 bases, and 9 bases lay in between. In DNA form, the CDR3 reads TGTGCCAGCAGCTTAATAGGGGAGCAGTACTTC. Translating gives CASSLIGEQYF. Drawing the rest from reference TRBV7-2 and TRBJ2-5, the complete variable domain is GAGVSQSPSNKVTEKGKDVELRCDPISGHTALYWYRQSLGQGLEFLIYFQGNSAPDKSGLPSDRFSAERTGGSVSTLTIQRTQQEDSAVYLCASSLIGEQYFGPGTRLLVL.

The chain carries TRBV2 and TRBJ2-7; D assignment may be TRBD1 or TRBD2 (5 bases each). CDR1 SNHLY and CDR2 FYNNEI come from the germline V gene. Trimming cost V 0 bases and J 1 base, with 13 bases left between them. The length of the CDR3 is 16 residues. The CDR3 spells CASSEALGGESYEQYF. In DNA, the CDR3 is TGTGCCAGCAGTGAAGCGCTTGGGGGAGAGTCCTACGAGCAGTACTTC.